The T cell receptor (beta chain) under discussion was sequenced for a study of Tregs in tolerant kidney transplant recipients. Study-wide points: Expanding Tregs on activated donor B cells appeared to best identify donor-specific TCRbeta clones. Few patients were studied, so findings need validation in larger groups.

As concerns this clone: Its antigen is still unknown.

Unstimulated Tregs (CD4+CD25+CD127-) and CD4+CD25- non-Tregs were sorted from PBMCs. The CDR3 is 16 residues long. J gave up 3 bases and V 2 bases, and 6 bases lay outside the gene matches. CDR1 and CDR2 (germline): MNHNY, SVGAGI (reference sequence). Assay: immunoSEQ multiplex PCR; the TCRdb copy retains only in-frame clones and omits some. The data show about 240,000 clones, with about 80% seen just once and about 0.68% held by the top ten. The chain joins TRBV6-6 to TRBJ1-4, with TRBD1 identical over 7 bases. Sequencing was done on a sample of CD4+ T cells from blood. This TCR came from a human donor in good health. CDR3 region: CASSYGQGVSNEKLFF. The CDR3 region has the DNA TGTGCCAGCAGTTACGGGCAGGGGGTATCTAATGAAAAACTGTTTTTT.